This TCR beta chain is drawn from a study of cytomegalovirus exposure and HLA in healthy donors (dated by TCRdb to about 2017). At the level of the whole study: In an earlier analysis of several hundred of the donors, 276 Gb of sequence data and about 110 million unique TCR beta sequences from about 180 million T cells were reported. Roughly 300 gigabases of sequencing data and around 80 million unique TCR sequences made up an early release that covered several hundred HLA-typed donors. To decide whether each TCR beta V gene segment behaved as functional or pseudogenic, an earlier analysis of some 600 of the donors relied on high-throughput TCR beta sequencing. Of the 300 to 450 genotyped donors, 65% to 90% fell in the genetic ancestry cluster associated with self-reported Caucasian donors. Among about 410 genotyped donors of the cohort, an average of around 220,000 unique TCR beta nucleotide sequences was sequenced per donor, of which roughly 17% were non-productive. HLA typing included class I and class II loci at four-digit resolution. Genome-wide SNP genotypes for about three fifths of the roughly 670 donors were used in a later genetic analysis, which treated that subset as a discovery cohort. In the later analysis, no new phenotypic data were used to find candidate immune exposures; instead, reliance was placed on TCR beta sequences and their occurrence across donors. Donor age, sex, ethnicity and CMV serostatus were compiled together with the repertoire data. Roughly five DR-DQ haplotypes were treated as single units for association and clustering because of strong linkage in the cohort. The aim of the study was to test whether cataloging public T cell receptors could identify signatures of past pathogen exposure. All discovery cohort repertoires had been generated on a single sequencing platform. The study used immunosequencing to profile the T cell repertoires of approximately 690 subjects and linked those repertoires to cytomegalovirus serostatus. A later analysis re-examined previously published TCR beta repertoires from over 500 donors and added high-resolution HLA genotyping to investigate patterns of TCR occurrence. Along with the approximately 650-subject first cohort, a separate validation cohort of around 120 different subjects was used. To predict cytomegalovirus infection status, the study combined high-throughput TCR immunosequencing, statistical association of individual TCRs with disease status, and machine learning. Typing coverage varied by locus: roughly 629-640 donors for A, B, C, DRB1 and DQB1; about 520 for DQA1; about 590 for DPA1; more than 450 for DPB1. Overall study outcomes, separate from this receptor: In a later analysis, the rate of TCR association differed among HLA loci, with DRB1 alleles having the most associated TCRs and HLA-C alleles having the fewest. A later genetic analysis associated a missense DCLRE1C variant with V-gene and J-gene trimming of TCR beta chains, and an independent cohort replicated the association. Only TCR beta chains were sequenced in this cohort, and the absence of alpha or paired-chain data limited detectable features. The classifier was reported to diagnose cytomegalovirus status with high specificity and sensitivity in both the original and validation cohorts. In a later analysis, several top co-occurrence clusters were reported to appear linked to parvovirus B19, influenza, CMV and Epstein-Barr virus. A few of the identified cytomegalovirus-associated TCR beta chains were confirmed in vitro to be specific for cytomegalovirus antigens. Most TCR sequences were seen in very few donors, while some public TCRs were found in many individuals. A later analysis found that HLA-associated TCR beta chains were more clonally expanded and had lower generation probabilities than equally common non-associated chains. Sequencing depth was assumed to be roughly uniform across donors in the presence/absence analyses, though that assumption may not hold. Strong co-occurrence of HLA alleles, especially DR and DQ, made assigning TCR associations to individual alleles difficult. Broadly in line with IMGT annotations, most TCR beta V segments showed up in productive rearrangements about 90% or about 30% of the time in an earlier analysis of around 600 of the donors. Because HLA typing was missing for some donors at each locus, association tests included only the typed subset. The study gave a list of some 150 TCR beta chains associated with cytomegalovirus. The authors suggested that the approach could potentially be extended to other disease states and immunological phenotypes. Linkage disequilibrium might explain the correlated functional status among segregating V segments, but an unknown experimental factor could not be ruled out. The earlier analysis of approximately 590 of the donors excluded roughly 17 rarely observed V segments, including chromosome 9 orphons, because counts were too low. In a later analysis, some 18,000 TCR beta sequences were associated with specific HLA alleles at a false discovery rate of 0.05. According to a later analysis, most CMV-associated TCR beta chains appeared to be HLA-restricted, and the HLA associations seemed to be driven largely by CMV exposure. A further reported finding was that TCR beta sequences accurately predicted the HLA-A and HLA-B alleles for most subjects in the first cohort. Some IMGT-functional V segments, including TRBV6-2 and TRBV6-3, could not be told apart with the 87-base-pair reads, so those segments were excluded. According to a later genetic analysis, donors in an Asian-associated ancestry cluster had fewer N-insertions in productive TCRs than the approximately 670-donor mean. A cluster of highly shared sequence variants was judged likely to be a technical artifact of the sequencing pipeline. For the cohort, immune exposure information was limited to CMV serostatus.

In the case of this clone: Its antigen is not yet known. Within one base of it there is no much larger clone, and no base qualities were kept.

The cohort was made up of approximately 670 healthy bone marrow donors. At the time of sampling, all cohort members were nominally healthy, though unrecorded immune exposures were likely present. The donor tested CMV seropositive and was one of the 289 seropositive cohort members. A peripheral blood sample was collected from each donor, and TCR beta sequencing was performed on peripheral blood mononuclear cells. Genomic DNA extraction from the blood cell samples was performed with the Qiagen DNeasy Blood Extraction Kit. The receptor library was made with the immunoSEQ multiplex PCR assay. The multiplex PCR relied on a mix of 60 forward primers for TCR Vbeta segments and 13 reverse primers for TCR Jbeta segments. Amplification of the CDR3 region of rearranged TCR beta genes was performed with a multiplex PCR assay on genomic DNA. The amplified TCR beta libraries were sequenced on the Illumina HiSeq System as 87-base-pair reads. Under the source paper's analysis protocol: A later analysis counted around 72 million unique TCR beta chains across the roughly 700 repertoires, and 10 million to 11 million of these chains were shared by at least two donors. Raw reads were error-corrected and collapsed into unique sequences with a nearest-neighbor algorithm that merged closely related sequences to remove PCR and sequencing errors. CDR3 sequences were aligned to IMGT reference sequences to assign V, D and J gene segments. For a sequence to be retained, a match of at least six nucleotides was required to both a V gene segment and a J gene segment. A rearrangement counted as productive if the CDR3 had no stop codons and remained in frame with V and J, and every other rearrangement counted as non-productive. CDR3 was defined by IMGT convention, running from the second conserved V-encoded cysteine to the conserved J-encoded phenylalanine. The earlier analysis of 550 to 650 of the donors excluded any sequence lacking an unambiguous match to a single V gene segment. In an earlier analysis of a few hundred of the donors, V segments were called functional above 56.7% productive rearrangements and were called segregating when the between-donor standard deviation exceeded 5%. To diagnose cytomegalovirus status from the catalog of TCR beta chain sequences, a statistical classification framework was built. A later analysis assigned V and J genes by comparing TCR nucleotide sequences with IMGT/GENE-DB human TR gene sequences. A later analysis assigned CDR3 sequences and most-parsimonious VDJ recombination scenarios with the TCRdist pipeline. In a later analysis, each TCR beta chain was defined by its CDR3 amino acid sequence together with its V-gene family, and reads without a unique V-gene family were excluded. To address suspected cross-contamination and a sequencing artifact, a later analysis removed approximately 590 highly shared, low-generation-probability nucleotide sequences. For each public chain, a later analysis derived a clonal expansion index from normalized ranks of inferred template counts within each repertoire. In a later analysis, generation probabilities were computed with a VDJ recombination model fitted to out-of-frame rearrangements, and the resulting probabilities were checked against IGoR. Hypergeometric tests were used in a later analysis to score TCR-TCR, TCR-HLA and TCR-CMV co-occurrence, with a repertoire-size bias correction applied to the TCR pairs. False discovery rates were estimated in a later analysis by permuting HLA or CMV assignments 20 times. In a later analysis, co-occurring TCRs were grouped using DBSCAN, with TCRdist sequence similarity added in when clustering inside HLA-allele-positive subsets. Repertoires with fewer than 30,000 or more than 120,000 public chains were left out of co-occurrence clustering, as were about five repertoires with anomalous nucleotide sharing. Drawn from immuneACCESS, this table holds only the in-frame rearrangements with V and J called that TCRdb kept. Clones are partly lost; checked studies trace under half to an unresolved V gene and leave the rest unexplained. Clone size and the V and J calls come from that table; the DNA yielded D and trimming. The sample profile shows fewer than 200,000 clones; around 73% of them were found once. The ten largest clones capture 5% to 6.5% of the sample.

From a lookup of the germline V gene, CDR1 and CDR2 are SGHVS and FNYEAQ. Trimming takes 2 bases from V and 4 bases from J, and the germline ends sit 11 bases apart. The CDR3 spans 14 residues, from the cysteine through the phenylalanine. The kept DNA is CDR3 alone, 42 bases in frame from the first base. The sequenced material came from PBMCs. This receptor was obtained from a young woman in good health and CMV-seropositive. In this chain, TRBV7-6 is recombined with TRBJ1-1, with no reliable assignment of the D segment. The CDR3 region reads CASSLLGRGTEAFF. The DNA is TGTGCCAGCAGCTTATTGGGCCGGGGCACTGAAGCTTTCTTT.